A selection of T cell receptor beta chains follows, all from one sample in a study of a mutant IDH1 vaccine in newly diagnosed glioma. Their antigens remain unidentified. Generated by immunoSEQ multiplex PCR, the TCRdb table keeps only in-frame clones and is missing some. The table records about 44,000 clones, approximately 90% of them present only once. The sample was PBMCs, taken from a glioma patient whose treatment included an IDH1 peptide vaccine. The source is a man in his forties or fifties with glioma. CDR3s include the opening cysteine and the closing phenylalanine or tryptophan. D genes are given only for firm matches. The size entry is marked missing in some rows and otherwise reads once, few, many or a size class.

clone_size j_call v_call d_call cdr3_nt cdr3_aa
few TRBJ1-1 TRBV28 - TGTGCCAGCAAACCCGTCAGGGACACTGAAGCTTTCTTT CASKPVRDTEAFF
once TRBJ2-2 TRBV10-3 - TGTGCCATCAGTGATGGGGACTTCTCCGGGGAGCTGTTTTTT CAISDGDFSGELFF
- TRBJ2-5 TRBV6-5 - TGTGCCAGCAAATTACTAAGTCCCTCAGAGACCCAGTACTTC CASKLLSPSETQYF
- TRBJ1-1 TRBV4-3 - TGCGCCAGCAGCCAAGATTGGGCGTCTGGAGCGAACACTGAAGCTTTCTTT CASSQDWASGANTEAFF
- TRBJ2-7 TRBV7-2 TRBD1 TGTGCCAGCAGCTTACGGGACAGGACTATCTCCTACGAGCAGTACTTC CASSLRDRTISYEQYF
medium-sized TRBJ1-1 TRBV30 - TGTGCCTGGATCAAAGGGGAGAACACTGAAGCTTTCTTT CAWIKGENTEAFF
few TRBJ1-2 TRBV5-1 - TGCGCCAGCAGCCCACGGAGACAGGCCTATGGCTACACCTTC CASSPRRQAYGYTF
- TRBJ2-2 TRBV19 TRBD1 TGTGCCGTTCGGACAGGGGGTACCGGGGAGCTGTTTTTT CAVRTGGTGELFF
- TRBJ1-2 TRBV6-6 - TGTGCCAGCAGTTACAGCGGAGACTTCTATGGCTACACCTTC CASSYSGDFYGYTF
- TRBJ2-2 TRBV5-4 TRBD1 TGTGCCAGCAGCTACTACAGGGGTACCGGGGAGCTGTTTTTT CASSYYRGTGELFF
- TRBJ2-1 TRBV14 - TGTGCCAGCAGAATGGGGGGCCCAGGGTGGAATGAGCAGTTCTTC CASRMGGPGWNEQFF
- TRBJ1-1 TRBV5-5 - TGTGCCAGCAGCTCCGGTGGGGGGCTGAACACTGAAGCTTTCTTT CASSSGGGLNTEAFF
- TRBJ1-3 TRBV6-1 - TGTGCCAGCAGTGAAGCGCCGGGGGACTCTGGAAACACCATATATTTT CASSEAPGDSGNTIYF
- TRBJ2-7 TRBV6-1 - TGTGCCAGCAGTGAAGGAGGACTTACCTACGAGCAGTACTTC CASSEGGLTYEQYF
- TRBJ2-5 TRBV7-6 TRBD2 TGTGCCAGCAGCTTAGGAGGGACTAGACAAGAGACCCAGTACTTC CASSLGGTRQETQYF
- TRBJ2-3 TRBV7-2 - TGTGCCAGCAGCTTACGGACGTACACAGATACGCAGTATTTT CASSLRTYTDTQYF
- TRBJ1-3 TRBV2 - TGTGCCAGCGCGCTGAACCTACCGGGAAACACCATATATTTT CASALNLPGNTIYF
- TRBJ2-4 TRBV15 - TGTGCCACCAGCAGAGGAGGACTAGCCAAAAACATTCAGTACTTC CATSRGGLAKNIQYF
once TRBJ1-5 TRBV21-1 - TGTGCCAGCAGCAAAGGAGGGGACAGGGGGCGCTTTGGTCATCATCAGCCCCAGCATTTT CASSKGGDRGRFGHHQPQHF
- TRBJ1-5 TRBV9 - TGTGCCAGCAGTTACGGCGCGGGGCAGCCCCAGCATTTT CASSYGAGQPQHF
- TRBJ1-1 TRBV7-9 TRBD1 TGTGCCAGCAGCTTAGGCCGCGACAGGGGTTTCTTT CASSLGRDRGFF